One sample yielded the 31 T cell receptor beta chains listed below, sequenced in a study of response to subunit inactivated influenza vaccine. Via MiXCR, TCRdb re-called the RT-PCR reads, giving one row per CDR3 protein. There are 400,000 to 650,000 distinct CDR3 sequences in the sample; roughly 7.6% occur only once, and over 10% lies in the top ten. The source material was PBMCs from blood, sampled less than 30 months after vaccination. These receptors all stem from a man in his fifties or sixties who received an inactivated influenza vaccine.

This clonotype was picked up a small number of times. The chain employs TRBV7-9 and TRBJ2-1, with TRBD2 as a possible D gene (5 bases). CDR3 length: 15 residues. Trimming cost V 3 bases and J 8 bases, with 17 bases left between them. CDR1 SEHNR and CDR2 FQNEAQ come from the germline V gene (reference sequence). CDR3 in amino acids: CASSFSWFAGDEQFF. CDR3 nucleotide sequence: TGTGCCAGCAGCTTTTCGTGGTTCGCGGGCGATGAGCAGTTCTTC.

This clonotype was found many times. The chain has TRBV29-1 and TRBJ2-3, with 9 bases that match TRBD1. Germline V CDR1 and CDR2: SQVTM, ANQGSEA. The CDR3 covers 14 residues. J gave up 0 bases and V 4 bases, and 2 bases lay outside the gene matches. CDR3 DNA sequence: TGCAGCGTTGGCGGACAGGGGAGCACAGATACGCAGTATTTT. This gives the protein CSVGGQGSTDTQYF.

The CDR3 DNA follows: TGCGCCAGCAGCTTGGATCCAGGGGGCAACTATGGCTACACCTTC. Amino acid sequence: CASSLDPGGNYGYTF. The rearrangement joins TRBV5-1 to TRBJ1-2; 8 nucleotides align to TRBD1. Germline CDR1 reads SGHRS; CDR2 reads YFSETQ. This CDR3 spans 15 amino acids. V lost 0 bases to trimming and J lost 2 bases; unmatched junction nucleotides: 3.

This clonotype has only a few counts. V and J are TRBV5-1 and TRBJ2-1; a weak D match, TRBD2 (6 bases). The germline V gene encodes CDR1 SGHRS and CDR2 YFSETQ. The V gene lost 4 bases and the J gene lost 9 bases, with 11 bases spanning the gap. This CDR3 comprises 12 residues. In nucleotides, the CDR3 is TGCGCCAGCAGCGGGCGGGGTGTTGAGCAGTTCTTC. Protein sequence: CASSGRGVEQFF.

Only a few counts were recorded for this clonotype. The rearrangement links TRBV27 to TRBJ2-1; 12 nucleotides agree with TRBD1. V lost 5 bases, J lost 6 bases, and 5 bases stayed unmatched. The germline V gene has CDR1 MNHEY and CDR2 SMNVEV (reference sequence). The CDR3 runs to 15 residues. This CDR3 reads CASSPGTGGFNEQFF. DNA for the CDR3: TGTGCCAGCAGTCCCGGGACAGGGGGCTTCAATGAGCAGTTCTTC.

This clonotype was found a few times. The CDR3 loop is CASTPTGSEKLFF. DNA of the CDR3: TGTGCCAGCACCCCGACAGGGAGCGAAAAACTGTTTTTT. The gene calls are TRBV5-5 and TRBJ1-4, with 7 bases lining up with TRBD1. CDR1 SGHKS and CDR2 YYEKEE come from the germline V gene (reference sequence). This CDR3 is built from 13 residues. The V segment lost 6 bases and the J segment 8 bases; nucleotides outside the gene matches: 7.

The chain combines TRBV7-9 with TRBJ2-5; weak D call: TRBD1 (6 bases). The CDR3 is 16 residues long. The germline V and J ends were trimmed by 4 bases and 5 bases, with 20 bases remaining between them. Germline V gene lookup returns CDR1 SEHNR and CDR2 FQNEAQ (reference sequence). The CDR3 DNA reads TGTGCCAGCAGCTCCTCGTGGCAGGGGAATGGGGAGACCCAGTACTTC. This codes for CASSSSWQGNGETQYF.

The J gene is TRBJ2-3, the V gene TRBV11-2; TRBD2 might be the D (6 bases). Trimming took 5 bases from V and 4 from J, leaving 13 bases between them. This CDR3 spans 14 amino acids. CDR1 and CDR2 from the germline V gene are SGHAT and FQNNGV. The CDR3 loop is CASSVIPGADTQYF. The DNA for the CDR3 is TGTGCCAGCAGCGTAATCCCGGGGGCAGATACGCAGTATTTT.

In its sample, this clonotype was seen a few times. V usage is TRBV25-1 and J usage is TRBJ2-3; 9 bases are a match to TRBD2. Germline V lookup: CDR1 MGHDK, CDR2 SYGVNS. The J segment lost 4 bases and the V segment lost 2 bases, leaving 10 bases of the junction unmatched. The CDR3 is 17 residues long. For the CDR3, the DNA is TGTGCCAGCAGTGAAAGAGGAGTAGCGGGGGCCCCAGATACGCAGTATTTT. It is translated as CASSERGVAGAPDTQYF. Full variable domain (remainder filled in from reference TRBV25-1 and TRBJ2-3): EADIYQTPRYLVIGTGKKITLECSQTMGHDKMYWYQQDPGMELHLIHYSYGVNSTEKGDLSSESTVSRIRTEHFPLTLESARPSHTSQYLCASSERGVAGAPDTQYFGPGTRLTVL.

This clonotype was detected ten times or more. The rearrangement joins TRBV11-2 to TRBJ2-7; D is undetermined. Looked up from germline, CDR1 is SGHAT and CDR2 is FQNNGV. The CDR3 has 15 residues. The germline V and J ends were trimmed by 4 bases and 1 base, with 14 bases remaining between them. The CDR3 DNA follows: TGTGCCAGCAGCTCCCTGGGCCAAAAATCCTACGAGCAGTACTTC. This codes for CASSSLGQKSYEQYF.

This clonotype was seen only a few times. J is TRBJ2-2 and V is TRBV28, with 9 bases identical to TRBD1. CDR1 is MDHEN and CDR2 is SYDVKM in the germline V gene. The CDR3 runs 17 residues. V lost 6 bases to trimming and J lost 0 bases; unmatched junction nucleotides: 8. DNA for the CDR3: TGTGCCAGCAGCGAACAGGGGGCCCTAACGAACACCGGGGAGCTGTTTTTT. This translates into CASSEQGALTNTGELFF.

There are many counts of this clonotype. The chain carries TRBV5-1 and TRBJ2-1; D call uncertain. Germline loops: CDR1 SGHRS, CDR2 YFSETQ. V lost 0 bases, J lost 6 bases, and 10 bases lay in between. The CDR3 totals 14 residues. CDR3 in DNA: TGCGCCAGCAGCTTGGACAAGGGTATCAATGAGCAGTTCTTC. Protein sequence: CASSLDKGINEQFF.

The sample holds a few counts of this clonotype. The chain links TRBV9 to TRBJ2-5; 10 bases map to TRBD2. The CDR3 extends over 16 amino acids. V lost 4 bases, J lost 0 bases, and 6 bases stayed unmatched. CDR1 and CDR2 from the germline V gene are SGDLS and YYNGEE. CDR3 sequence: CASSPGLAAYQETQYF. The CDR3 nucleotides are TGTGCCAGCAGCCCCGGACTAGCGGCGTACCAAGAGACCCAGTACTTC.

This clonotype was detected many times. The V and J genes are TRBV20-1 and TRBJ1-2; 7 nucleotides match TRBD1. Germline V gene lookup returns CDR1 DFQATT and CDR2 SNEGSKA (reference sequence). Germline trimming cut 1 base from V and 1 base from J; bases unmatched to any gene: 9. The CDR3 has 16 amino acids. The CDR3: CSARGGGQYLNYGYTF. The CDR3 DNA reads TGCAGTGCTAGAGGGGGGGGACAGTACCTTAACTATGGCTACACCTTC.

The table lists this clonotype with a few counts. The V gene is TRBV20-1, the J gene TRBJ1-1, with D possibly matching TRBD1 (5 bases). The V gene lost 0 bases and the J gene lost 6 bases, with 14 bases spanning the gap. The CDR3 totals 14 residues. The germline CDR1 and CDR2 sequences are DFQATT and SNEGSKA (reference sequence). CDR3 DNA sequence: TGCAGTGCTAGAGATCCCCAGGGATTTCCTGAAGCTTTCTTT. This gives the protein CSARDPQGFPEAFF.

V and J are TRBV6-1 and TRBJ2-5; D may be TRBD2 (6 bases). The germline gives CDR1 MNHNS, CDR2 SASEGT. V was shortened by 7 bases and J by 4 bases, with 16 bases between the two germline ends. CDR3 length: 14 amino acids. CDR3 region: CASKPEMGGETQYF. The CDR3, as DNA: TGTGCCAGCAAACCGGAGATGGGGGGAGAGACCCAGTACTTC.

The chain links TRBV9 to TRBJ2-1, with TRBD2 matching over 8 bases. The CDR3 totals 15 residues. Germline trimming cut 4 bases from V and 6 bases from J; bases unmatched to any gene: 9. Germline V gives CDR1 SGDLS, CDR2 YYNGEE. The CDR3 sequence is CASSPEGRGVNEQFF. The CDR3 DNA sequence: TGTGCCAGCAGCCCCGAGGGGCGGGGGGTCAATGAGCAGTTCTTC.

This clonotype was seen many times. The chain carries TRBV4-2 and TRBJ2-1, with unresolved D. V dropped 5 bases and J dropped 7 bases, with 9 bases sitting between them. From germline, CDR1 is LGHNA and CDR2 YNFKEQ. CDR3 length: 12 residues. The CDR3 spells CASSERENEQFF. CDR3 nucleotides: TGTGCCAGCAGCGAGAGAGAGAATGAGCAGTTCTTC.

This clonotype was counted at least ten times. The rearrangement uses TRBV12-3 or TRBV12-4 and TRBJ2-7; D possibly corresponds to TRBD1 (6 bases). This CDR3 contains 14 residues. Deletions cut 5 bases from V and 2 bases from J, with 13 bases between. DNA of the CDR3: TGTGCCAGCAGTGCCGGGACACCAACCTACGAGCAGTACTTC. This sequence encodes CASSAGTPTYEQYF.

On this clonotype: This sequence may be a read error, since a much larger clone differs from it by one base. The J gene is TRBJ2-3, the V gene TRBV13; the match to TRBD2 covers 7 bases. This CDR3 contains 15 residues. Germline V gene sequence: CDR1 PRHDT, CDR2 FYEKMQ (reference sequence). DNA of the CDR3: TGTCCCAGCAGCGGGGTCGGCTTTCTCACAGATACGCAGTATTTT. This encodes CPSSGVGFLTDTQYF.

This clonotype was seen a handful of times. The chain is built from TRBV6-5 and TRBJ1-1; unclear D gene. V lost 0 bases and J 8 bases, leaving 10 bases between the germline ends. CDR1 is MNHEY and CDR2 is SVGAGI in the germline V gene. The CDR3 is made up of 13 amino acids. CDR3 nucleotides: TGTGCCAGCAGTTACTCTCCTGAGCAGGAAGCTTTCTTT. It codes for CASSYSPEQEAFF.

The CDR3, as DNA: TGTGCCAGCAGCCAAGAATTGGCTAGCGGGACCCACGAGCAGTACTTC. The encoded protein is CASSQELASGTHEQYF. The chain links TRBV4-2 to TRBJ2-7; 9 bases are a match to TRBD2. The CDR3 is made up of 16 amino acids. The germline CDR1 and CDR2 sequences are LGHNA and YNFKEQ. The J segment lost 5 bases and the V segment lost 0 bases, leaving 8 bases of the junction unmatched.

This sequence joins TRBV7-8 and TRBJ2-1; TRBD1 is a possible D gene (6 bases). Trimming cost V 0 bases and J 6 bases, with 12 bases left between them. The germline CDR1 and CDR2 sequences are SGHVS and FQNEAQ. The CDR3 runs to 15 residues. Here the CDR3 DNA reads TGTGCCAGCAGCTTAGCGCCCGCCAGGGGCAATGAGCAGTTCTTC. Residues: CASSLAPARGNEQFF.

Note on this clonotype: A junction boundary mismatches the germline segment, possibly from a read error. The rearrangement uses TRBV10-3 and TRBJ2-3; possibly TRBD1 for D (5 bases). The germline V gene has CDR1 ENHRY and CDR2 SYGVKD. The CDR3 runs 14 residues. CDR3 in DNA: TGTGCCAACAGTCTAGACAGTAGCACAGATACGCAGTATTTT. This codes for CANSLDSSTDTQYF.

This clonotype has a handful of counts. The chain has TRBV6-1 and TRBJ2-5; D not resolved. The V end was cut by 6 bases, the J end by 4 bases, with 15 bases between. Germline CDR1 MNHNS, CDR2 SASEGT. The CDR3 contains 14 residues. The CDR3 DNA follows: TGTGCCAGCAGCCCAAAGGCCAGGTTAGAGACCCAGTACTTC. This gives the protein CASSPKARLETQYF.

This chain links TRBV9 with TRBJ2-1; maybe TRBD2 (5 bases). With 0 bases removed from V and 0 bases from J, the gap between germline ends came to 10 bases. The CDR3 has 16 amino acids. Germline V gives CDR1 SGDLS, CDR2 YYNGEE. CDR3 DNA: TGTGCCAGCAGCGTAGGTCCGGGGAGCTCCTACAATGAGCAGTTCTTC. Its protein product is CASSVGPGSSYNEQFF.

CDR3 nucleotides: TGTGCCAGCAGTTTCACTAGCGGTCATGGGAAAGAGACCCAGTACTTC. Protein: CASSFTSGHGKETQYF. The chain employs TRBV12-3 or TRBV12-4 and TRBJ2-5, with 8 positions matching TRBD2. This CDR3 contains 16 residues. With 3 bases clipped from V and 3 bases from J, the junction kept 9 bases outside the gene matches.

This clonotype was seen at least ten times. Here the CDR3 reads CASSPTLSASGNTIYF. CDR3 coding DNA: TGTGCCAGCTCACCAACTCTCTCCGCCTCTGGAAACACCATATATTTT. The genes are TRBV18 and TRBJ1-3; D call uncertain. The CDR3 is 16 residues long. Germline-derived CDR1 and CDR2 are KGHSH and LQKENI. The V end was cut by 2 bases, the J end by 0 bases, with 11 bases between.

The chain employs TRBV29-1 and TRBJ2-3; D is unclear. Germline CDR1 and CDR2: SQVTM and ANQGSEA. The ends were cut back, 0 bases at V and 7 bases at J, with 5 bases in the middle. This CDR3 has 11 amino acids. The CDR3 DNA reads TGCAGCGTTGAAGAGCGTAATACGCAGTATTTT. Protein: CSVEERNTQYF.

V usage is TRBV5-1 and J usage is TRBJ1-2; D unclear. Trimming took 5 bases from V and 8 from J, leaving 22 bases between them. Germline V gene sequence: CDR1 SGHRS, CDR2 YFSETQ. This CDR3 contains 15 residues. Here the CDR3 DNA reads TGCGCCAGCAGTTGGACCGGGCCTCAAGGAGAGGGCTACACCTTC. It codes for CASSWTGPQGEGYTF.

The table lists this clonotype with many counts. The chain employs TRBV20-1 and TRBJ1-5; no definite D call. Germline CDR1 is DFQATT and CDR2 is SNEGSKA (reference sequence). V lost 2 bases to trimming and J lost 9 bases, with 11 bases between them. The CDR3 has 12 amino acids. CDR3 sequence: CSARRGSGPQHF. In DNA form, the CDR3 reads TGCAGTGCTAGAAGAGGCTCCGGGCCCCAGCATTTT.